The present TCR beta chain was sequenced within a study of blood T cell repertoires in COVID-19. As handled by the study authors: Scientists estimated how many nucleated cells there were by amplifying reference gene primers. Sequenced by immunoSEQ multiplex PCR; TCRdb stores in-frame clones only, minus some. The DNA gave D and trimming, while V, J and clone size come from that table. The table records roughly 280,000 clones, roughly 90% of them present only once. Enrolment of Seattle patients took place during active infection, and they were followed longitudinally. This clonotype was sampled from a woman under 40 with COVID-19, enrolled during active disease. The sample comprised peripheral blood.

The CDR3 sequence: CASSELLDLGNRMKIELFF. The CDR3, as DNA: TGTGCCAGCAGTGAACTCTTGGACTTGGGGAACCGAATGAAAATCGAACTGTTTTTT. The chain employs TRBV2 and TRBJ1-4, with unresolved D. From germline, CDR1 is SNHLY and CDR2 FYNNEI. V was pared by 2 bases and J by 12 bases, with 31 bases between. The CDR3 loop spans 19 amino acids.